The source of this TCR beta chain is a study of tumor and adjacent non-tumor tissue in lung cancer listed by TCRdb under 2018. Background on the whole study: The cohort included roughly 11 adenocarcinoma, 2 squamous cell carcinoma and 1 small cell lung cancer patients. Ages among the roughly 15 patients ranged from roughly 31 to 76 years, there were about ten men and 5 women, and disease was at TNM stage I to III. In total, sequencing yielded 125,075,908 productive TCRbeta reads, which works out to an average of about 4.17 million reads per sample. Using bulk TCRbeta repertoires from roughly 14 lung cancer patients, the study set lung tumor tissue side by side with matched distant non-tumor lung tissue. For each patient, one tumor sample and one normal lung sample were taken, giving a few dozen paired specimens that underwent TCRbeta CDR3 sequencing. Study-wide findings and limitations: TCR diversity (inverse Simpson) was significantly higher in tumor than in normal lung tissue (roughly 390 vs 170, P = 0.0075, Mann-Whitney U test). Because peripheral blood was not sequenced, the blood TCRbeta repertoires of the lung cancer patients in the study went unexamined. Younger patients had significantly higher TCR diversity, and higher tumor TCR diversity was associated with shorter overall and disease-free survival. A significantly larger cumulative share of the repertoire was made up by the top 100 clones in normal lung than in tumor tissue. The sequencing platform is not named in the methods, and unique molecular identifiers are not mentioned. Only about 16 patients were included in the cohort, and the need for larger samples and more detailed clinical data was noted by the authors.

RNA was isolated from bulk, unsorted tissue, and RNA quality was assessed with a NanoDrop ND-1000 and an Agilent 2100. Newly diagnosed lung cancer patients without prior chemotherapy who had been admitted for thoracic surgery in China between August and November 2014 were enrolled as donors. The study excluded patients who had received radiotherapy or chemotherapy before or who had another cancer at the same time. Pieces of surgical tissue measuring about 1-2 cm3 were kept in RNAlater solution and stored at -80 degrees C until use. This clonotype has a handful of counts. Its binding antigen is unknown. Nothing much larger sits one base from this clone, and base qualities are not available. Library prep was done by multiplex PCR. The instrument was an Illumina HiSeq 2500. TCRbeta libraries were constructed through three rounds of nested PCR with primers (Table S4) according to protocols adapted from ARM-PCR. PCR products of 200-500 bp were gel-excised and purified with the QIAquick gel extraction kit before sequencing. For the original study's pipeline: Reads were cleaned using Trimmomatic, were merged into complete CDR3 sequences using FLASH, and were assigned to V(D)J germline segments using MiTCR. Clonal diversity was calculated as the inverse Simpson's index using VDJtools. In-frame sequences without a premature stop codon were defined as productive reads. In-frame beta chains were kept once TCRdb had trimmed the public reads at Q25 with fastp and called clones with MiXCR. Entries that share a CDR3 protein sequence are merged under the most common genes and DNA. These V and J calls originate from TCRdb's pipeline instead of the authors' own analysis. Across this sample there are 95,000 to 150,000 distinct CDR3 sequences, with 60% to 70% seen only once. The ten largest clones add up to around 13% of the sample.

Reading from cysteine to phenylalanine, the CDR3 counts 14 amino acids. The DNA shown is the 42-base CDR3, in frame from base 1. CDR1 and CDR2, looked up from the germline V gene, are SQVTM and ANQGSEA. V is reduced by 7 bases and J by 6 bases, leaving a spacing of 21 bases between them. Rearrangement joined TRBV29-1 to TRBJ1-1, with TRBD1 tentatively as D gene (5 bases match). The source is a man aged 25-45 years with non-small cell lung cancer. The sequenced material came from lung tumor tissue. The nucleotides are TGCAGCGCCCTGGATCAGGGACTCGGGGCTGAAGCTTTCTTT. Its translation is CSALDQGLGAEAFF.